This T cell receptor beta chain was obtained from a study of blood T cells in healthy people across ages. Germline CDR1 DFQATT, CDR2 SNEGSKA (reference sequence). The CDR3 totals 15 residues. The V segment lost 1 base and the J segment 6 bases; nucleotides outside the gene matches: 11. Together with a sample-barcoded 5' primer, a J-beta primer mix was included in a second PCR lasting about 7 to 12 cycles. TCRdb independently ran MiXCR on the 5' RACE reads; one entry per CDR3 protein. The sample gives 1.5 million to 1.9 million distinct CDR3 sequences, under 55% of which show up once; 4% is in the top ten.

This sequence joins TRBV20-1 and TRBJ1-1; 7 nucleotides match TRBD1. Sequenced material: blood. The source of this sequence is a woman between 18 and 30 years old in good health. The DNA for the CDR3 is TGCAGTGCTAGAGGTTGGAGACAGGGTTTAGCTGAAGCTTTCTTT. It translates to CSARGWRQGLAEAFF.